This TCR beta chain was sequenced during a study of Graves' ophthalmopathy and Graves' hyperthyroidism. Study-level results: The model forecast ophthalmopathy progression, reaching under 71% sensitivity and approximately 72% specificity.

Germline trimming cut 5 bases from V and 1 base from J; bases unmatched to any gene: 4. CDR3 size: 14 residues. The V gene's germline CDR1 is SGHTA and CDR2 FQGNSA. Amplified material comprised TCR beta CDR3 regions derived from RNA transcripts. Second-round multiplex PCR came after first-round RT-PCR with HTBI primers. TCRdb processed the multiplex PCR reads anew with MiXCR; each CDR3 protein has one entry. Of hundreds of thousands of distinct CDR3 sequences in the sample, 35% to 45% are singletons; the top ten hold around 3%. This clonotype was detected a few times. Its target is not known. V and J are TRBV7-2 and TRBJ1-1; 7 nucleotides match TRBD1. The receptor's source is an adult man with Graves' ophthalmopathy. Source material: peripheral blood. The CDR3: CASSQGQKNTEAFF. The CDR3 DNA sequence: TGTGCCAGCAGCCAGGGACAGAAGAACACTGAAGCTTTCTTT.